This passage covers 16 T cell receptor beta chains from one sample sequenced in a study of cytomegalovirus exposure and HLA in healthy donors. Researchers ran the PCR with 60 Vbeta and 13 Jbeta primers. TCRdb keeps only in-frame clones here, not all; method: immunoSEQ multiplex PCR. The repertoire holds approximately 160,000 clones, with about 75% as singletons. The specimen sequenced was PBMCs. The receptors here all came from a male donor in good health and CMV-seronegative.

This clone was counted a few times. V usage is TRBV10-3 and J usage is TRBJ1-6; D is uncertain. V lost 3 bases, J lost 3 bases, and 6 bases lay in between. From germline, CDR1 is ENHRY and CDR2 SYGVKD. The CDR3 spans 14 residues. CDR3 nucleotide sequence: TGTGCCATCAGTGAAAGCGACTATAATTCACCCCTCCACTTT. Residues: CAISESDYNSPLHF.

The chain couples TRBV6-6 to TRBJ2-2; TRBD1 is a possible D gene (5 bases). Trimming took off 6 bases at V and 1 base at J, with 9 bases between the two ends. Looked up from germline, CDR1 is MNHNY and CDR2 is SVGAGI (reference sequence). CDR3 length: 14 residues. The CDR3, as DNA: TGTGCCAGCAGCCACGGACAGAACACCGGGGAGCTGTTTTTT. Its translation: CASSHGQNTGELFF.

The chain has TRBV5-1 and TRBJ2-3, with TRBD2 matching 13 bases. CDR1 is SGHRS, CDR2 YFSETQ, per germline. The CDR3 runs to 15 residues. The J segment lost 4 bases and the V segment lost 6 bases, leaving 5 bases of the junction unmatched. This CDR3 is CASKGLAGEADTQYF. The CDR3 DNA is TGCGCCAGCAAAGGACTAGCGGGAGAAGCAGATACGCAGTATTTT.

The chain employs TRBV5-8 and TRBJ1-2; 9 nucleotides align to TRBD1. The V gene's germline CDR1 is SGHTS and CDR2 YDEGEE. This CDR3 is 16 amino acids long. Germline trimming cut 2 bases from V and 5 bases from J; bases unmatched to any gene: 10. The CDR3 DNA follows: TGTGCCAGCAGCTTACAAAACAGGGGGCCGAGGTATGGCTACACCTTC. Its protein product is CASSLQNRGPRYGYTF. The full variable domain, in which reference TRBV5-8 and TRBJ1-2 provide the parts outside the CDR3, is EAGVTQSPTHLIKTRGQQATLRCSPISGHTSVYWYQQALGLGLQFLLWYDEGEERNRGNFPPRFSGRQFPNYSSELNVNALELEDSALYLCASSLQNRGPRYGYTFGSGTRLTVV.

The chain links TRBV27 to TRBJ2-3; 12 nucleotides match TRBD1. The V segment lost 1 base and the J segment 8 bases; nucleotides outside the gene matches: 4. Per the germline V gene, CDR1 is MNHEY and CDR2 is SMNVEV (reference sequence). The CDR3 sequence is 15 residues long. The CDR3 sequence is CASSLLGTGGFTQYF. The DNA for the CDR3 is TGTGCCAGCAGTTTATTAGGGACAGGGGGCTTTACGCAGTATTTT.

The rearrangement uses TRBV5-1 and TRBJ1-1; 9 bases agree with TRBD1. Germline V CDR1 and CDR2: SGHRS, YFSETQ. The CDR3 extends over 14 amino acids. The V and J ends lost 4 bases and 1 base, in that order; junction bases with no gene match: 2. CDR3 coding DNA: TGCGCCAGCAGCAGACAGGGGGGGAACACTGAAGCTTTCTTT. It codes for CASSRQGGNTEAFF.

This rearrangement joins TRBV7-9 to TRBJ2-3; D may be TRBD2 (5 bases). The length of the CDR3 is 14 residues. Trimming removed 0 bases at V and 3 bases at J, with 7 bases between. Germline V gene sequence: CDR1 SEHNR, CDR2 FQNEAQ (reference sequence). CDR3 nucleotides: TGTGCCAGCAGCTTAGCGCGGGTGACAGATACGCAGTATTTT. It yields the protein CASSLARVTDTQYF.

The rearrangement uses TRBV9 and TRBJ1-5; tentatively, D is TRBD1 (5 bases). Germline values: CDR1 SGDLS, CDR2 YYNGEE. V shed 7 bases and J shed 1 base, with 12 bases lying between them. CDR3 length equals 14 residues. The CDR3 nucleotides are TGTGCCAGCTCTACTGGGGCAAGCAATCAGCCCCAGCATTTT. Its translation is CASSTGASNQPQHF. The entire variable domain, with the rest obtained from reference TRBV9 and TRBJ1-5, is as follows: DSGVTQTPKHLITATGQRVTLRCSPRSGDLSVYWYQQSLDQGLQFLIQYYNGEERAKGNILERFSAQQFPDLHSELNLSSLELGDSALYFCASSTGASNQPQHFGDGTRLSIL.

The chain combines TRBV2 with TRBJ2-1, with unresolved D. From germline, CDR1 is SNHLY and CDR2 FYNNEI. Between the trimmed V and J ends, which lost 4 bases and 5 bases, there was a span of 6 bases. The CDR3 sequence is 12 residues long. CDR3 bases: TGTGCCAGCAGTGTACAAGACAATGAGCAGTTCTTC. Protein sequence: CASSVQDNEQFF.

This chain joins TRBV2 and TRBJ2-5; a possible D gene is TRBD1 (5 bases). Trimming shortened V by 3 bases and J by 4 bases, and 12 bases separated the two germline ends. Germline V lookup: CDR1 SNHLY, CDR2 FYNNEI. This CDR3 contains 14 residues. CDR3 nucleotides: TGTGCCAGCAGTGAGGGGCAGGTGGGAGAGACCCAGTACTTC. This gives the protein CASSEGQVGETQYF.

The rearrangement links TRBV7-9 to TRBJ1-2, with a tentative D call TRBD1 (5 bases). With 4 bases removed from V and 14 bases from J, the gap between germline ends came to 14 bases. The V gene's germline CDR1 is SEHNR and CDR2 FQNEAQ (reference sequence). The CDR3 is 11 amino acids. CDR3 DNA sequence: TGTGCCAGCAGCTCGCTTGGACACTCGACCTTC. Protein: CASSSLGHSTF.

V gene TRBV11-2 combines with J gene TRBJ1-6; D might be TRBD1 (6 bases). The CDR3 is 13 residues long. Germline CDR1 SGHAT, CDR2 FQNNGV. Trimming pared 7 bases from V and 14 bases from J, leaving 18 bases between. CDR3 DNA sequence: TGTGCCAGCACCCCGGGGGGCCGGGGCACCCTCCACTTT. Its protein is CASTPGGRGTLHF. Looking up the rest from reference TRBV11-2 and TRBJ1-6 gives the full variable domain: EAGVAQSPRYKIIEKRQSVAFWCNPISGHATLYWYQQILGQGPKLLIQFQNNGVVDDSQLPKDRFSAERLKGVDSTLKIQPAKLEDSAVYLCASTPGGRGTLHFGNGTRLTVT.

CDR3 protein: CASSQEWGHSNQPQHF. The CDR3 coding sequence is TGCGCCAGCAGCCAAGAATGGGGACATAGCAATCAGCCCCAGCATTTT. The chain recombines TRBV4-3 with TRBJ1-5; a weak D match, TRBD1 (6 bases). V lost 0 bases and J 0 bases, leaving 9 bases between the germline ends. The CDR3 is made up of 16 amino acids. Germline V lookup: CDR1 LGHNA, CDR2 YSLEER.

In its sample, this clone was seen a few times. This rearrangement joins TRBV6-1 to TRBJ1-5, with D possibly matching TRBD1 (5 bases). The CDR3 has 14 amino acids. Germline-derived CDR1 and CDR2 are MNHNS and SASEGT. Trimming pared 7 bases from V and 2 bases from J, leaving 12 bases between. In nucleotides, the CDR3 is TGTGCCAGCACGGAGGGCAGGGGCAATCAGCCCCAGCATTTT. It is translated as CASTEGRGNQPQHF.

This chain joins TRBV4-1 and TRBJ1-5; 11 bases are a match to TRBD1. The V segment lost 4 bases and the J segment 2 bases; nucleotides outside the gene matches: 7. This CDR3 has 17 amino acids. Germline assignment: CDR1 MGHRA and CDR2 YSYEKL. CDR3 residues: CASSLRDRGVGNQPQHF. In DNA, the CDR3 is TGCGCCAGCAGCCTCCGGGACAGGGGGGTGGGCAATCAGCCCCAGCATTTT.

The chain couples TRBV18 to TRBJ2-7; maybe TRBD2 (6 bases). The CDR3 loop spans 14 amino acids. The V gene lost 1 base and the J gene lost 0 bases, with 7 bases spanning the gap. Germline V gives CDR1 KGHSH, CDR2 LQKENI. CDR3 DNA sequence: TGTGCCAGCTCACCACGACTAGACTCCTACGAGCAGTACTTC. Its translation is CASSPRLDSYEQYF.